A single sample gave rise to the 24 T cell receptor beta chains below, sequenced in a study of vaccination effects on CD4 cells after COVID-19. TCRdb keeps only in-frame clones here, not all; method: immunoSEQ multiplex PCR. The repertoire holds about 64,000 clones, under 85% seen once, with 20% to 25% in the top ten. These receptors have no known antigen. Subsequent to a culture period of roughly 11 days, CD4+ T cells were isolated. Sequenced here: CD4+ T cells from PBMCs cultured without peptide, sampled before COVID-19 vaccination. The receptors stem from a human donor who had a prior SARS-CoV-2 infection.

The CDR3 here is CASLGALPGGYEQYF. The CDR3, as DNA: TGTGCCAGCTTGGGGGCCCTCCCGGGAGGGTACGAGCAGTACTTC. This chain uses TRBV2 with TRBJ2-7; 8 bases map to TRBD2. This CDR3 region has 15 residues. Germline V lookup: CDR1 SNHLY, CDR2 FYNNEI. J gave up 4 bases and V 8 bases, and 13 bases lay outside the gene matches.

The chain uses TRBV15 and TRBJ1-1; 7 positions match TRBD1. Looked up from germline, CDR1 is LNHNV and CDR2 is YYDKDF (reference sequence). V dropped 0 bases and J dropped 4; count of bases not matched to a gene: 11. The CDR3 length is 17 residues. DNA for the CDR3: TGTGCCACCAGCAGAGATCCGTGGACAGGACTTAGCACTGAAGCTTTCTTT. The encoded protein is CATSRDPWTGLSTEAFF.

This chain links TRBV2 with TRBJ2-1; D may be TRBD1 (5 bases). Germline CDR1 SNHLY, CDR2 FYNNEI. Trimming took off 8 bases at V and 15 bases at J, with 17 bases between the two ends. This CDR3 spans 11 amino acids. CDR3 bases: TGTGCCAGCTCTGCGGCAGGGTTTCGGTTCTTC. It specifies CASSAAGFRFF.

The rearrangement uses TRBV7-3 and TRBJ2-1; 13 bases align to TRBD2. CDR1 and CDR2 (germline): SGHTA, FQGTGA. There are 15 residues in the CDR3. The V gene end was trimmed by 4 bases and the J gene end by 7 bases; junction bases not matched to a gene: 4. CDR3 sequence reads: CASSYGLAGENEQFF. Here the CDR3 DNA reads TGTGCCAGCAGCTATGGACTAGCGGGGGAAAATGAGCAGTTCTTC.

This clone was counted only a few times. The chain links TRBV25-1 to TRBJ1-5; D is unclear. Trimming removed 5 bases at V and 3 bases at J, with 11 bases between. Germline V gives CDR1 MGHDK, CDR2 SYGVNS. This CDR3 has 14 residues. For the CDR3, the DNA is TGTGCCAGCAGTCCTAAGGGATTCAATCAGCCCCAGCATTTT. It encodes CASSPKGFNQPQHF.

The J gene is TRBJ2-7, the V gene TRBV3-1 (or the pseudogene TRBV3-2), with D uncertain. Trimming left V 4 bases short and J 1 base short, with 11 bases between. Germline V gene lookup returns CDR1 LGHDT and CDR2 YNNKEL (reference sequence). This CDR3 region has 14 residues. CDR3 region: CASSPWADSYEQYF. The DNA for the CDR3 is TGTGCCAGCAGCCCGTGGGCAGATTCCTACGAGCAGTACTTC.

Judged by abundance, this clone is medium-sized (0.01 to 0.1%). The J gene is TRBJ1-3, the V gene TRBV2; no reliable D call. Trimming took 1 base from V and 2 from J, leaving 6 bases between them. CDR1 is SNHLY and CDR2 is FYNNEI in the germline V gene. CDR3 length: 14 residues. The CDR3 spells CASSEGNAGNTIYF. The CDR3 DNA reads as TGTGCCAGCAGTGAAGGTAATGCTGGAAACACCATATATTTT.

This clone was seen at least ten times. The chain has TRBV27 and TRBJ2-2, with 9 bases fitting TRBD2. V was pared by 6 bases and J by 4 bases, with 9 bases of the junction left unmatched. This CDR3 comprises 16 residues. Germline values: CDR1 MNHEY, CDR2 SMNVEV (reference sequence). The CDR3 reads CASRISGSRITGELFF. For the CDR3, the DNA is TGTGCCAGCAGGATTAGCGGGAGTCGTATCACCGGGGAGCTGTTTTTT.

This rearrangement joins TRBV7-9 to TRBJ2-2, with 8 nucleotides matching TRBD1. CDR3 length: 14 amino acids. The trim removed 6 bases at V and 3 bases at J, leaving 3 bases unmatched. Per the germline V gene, CDR1 is SEHNR and CDR2 is FQNEAQ (reference sequence). CDR3 sequence: CASRETGDTGELFF. The CDR3 DNA sequence: TGTGCCAGCAGAGAGACAGGGGACACCGGGGAGCTGTTTTTT.

V gene TRBV4-1 combines with J gene TRBJ1-4, with D perhaps matching TRBD1 (5 bases). With 0 bases removed from V and 7 bases from J, the gap between germline ends came to 12 bases. Germline CDR1 reads MGHRA; CDR2 reads YSYEKL. The CDR3 has 15 residues. The CDR3 region is CASSQEGVGGEKLFF. For the CDR3, the DNA is TGCGCCAGCAGCCAAGAAGGGGTAGGAGGTGAAAAACTGTTTTTT.

The rearrangement links TRBV27 to TRBJ1-5; unclear D gene. With 8 bases removed from V and 4 bases from J, the gap between germline ends came to 12 bases. CDR1 and CDR2 (germline): MNHEY, SMNVEV (reference sequence). This CDR3 is built from 13 residues. The CDR3 region has the DNA TGTGCCAGCTCCCGCTATGGGAATCAGCCCCAGCATTTT. Translating gives CASSRYGNQPQHF.

The chain links TRBV6-5 to TRBJ1-2; a possible D gene is TRBD1 (5 bases). This CDR3 has 14 residues. The ends were cut back, 0 bases at V and 2 bases at J, with 7 bases in the middle. The V gene's germline CDR1 is MNHEY and CDR2 SVGAGI. CDR3 amino acids: CASSYSGGNYGYTF. In DNA form, the CDR3 reads TGTGCCAGCAGTTACTCTGGGGGGAACTATGGCTACACCTTC.

The V and J genes are TRBV7-9 and TRBJ2-7; 9 bases agree with TRBD1. Looked up from germline, CDR1 is SEHNR and CDR2 is FQNEAQ (reference sequence). After removal of 4 bases from V and 0 bases from J, the junction contained 1 base not matched to a gene. The CDR3 consists of 14 residues. CDR3 coding DNA: TGTGCCAGCAGCTGGACAGGGGACTCCTACGAGCAGTACTTC. Amino acids: CASSWTGDSYEQYF.

A word on this clone: This same CDR3 is encoded by further DNA sequences in the sample. V is TRBV12-3 or TRBV12-4 and J is TRBJ2-7, with a tentative D call TRBD2 (6 bases). This CDR3 spans 13 amino acids. Between the trimmed V and J ends, which lost 3 bases and 2 bases, there was a span of 8 bases. The CDR3 is CASSLAGTYEQYF. The DNA for the CDR3 is TGTGCCAGCAGTTTGGCGGGAACCTACGAGCAGTACTTC.

This chain uses TRBV5-4 with TRBJ2-3, with 9 bases identical to TRBD2. The length of the CDR3 is 19 residues. Germline V gives CDR1 SGHNT, CDR2 YYREEE (reference sequence). V was pared by 5 bases and J by 0 bases, with 16 bases of the junction left unmatched. The CDR3 spells CASSSGLAGVLASTDTQYF. Here the CDR3 DNA reads TGTGCCAGCAGTAGTGGGTTAGCGGGGGTCCTCGCTAGCACAGATACGCAGTATTTT.

There are a few counts of this clone. The rearrangement links TRBV7-9 to TRBJ1-3, with D hard to call. The germline V gene has CDR1 SEHNR and CDR2 FQNEAQ (reference sequence). This CDR3 is 14 amino acids long. The ends were cut back, 5 bases at V and 1 base at J, with 9 bases in the middle. CDR3 DNA: TGTGCCAGCAGCCTAAAACAGTCTGGAAACACCATATATTTT. Its protein product is CASSLKQSGNTIYF.

This chain joins TRBV7-3 and TRBJ2-3; no clear D gene. Germline V CDR1 and CDR2: SGHTA, FQGTGA. The CDR3 covers 12 residues. V shed 4 bases and J shed 1 base, with 3 bases lying between them. The CDR3 is CASSSGTDTQYF. In DNA form, the CDR3 reads TGTGCCAGCAGCTCGGGCACAGATACGCAGTATTTT.

This clone occurred once. The V call is TRBV19, the J call TRBJ1-6; D is ambiguous. Germline CDR1 is LNHDA and CDR2 is SQIVND (reference sequence). This CDR3 is built from 15 residues. V lost 3 bases and J 3 bases, leaving 9 bases between the germline ends. The CDR3 is CASSIAPLYNSPLHF. CDR3 nucleotide sequence: TGTGCCAGTAGTATTGCCCCTCTCTATAATTCACCCCTCCACTTT.

The V gene is TRBV10-3, the J gene TRBJ1-4, with D unresolved. Germline V gene lookup returns CDR1 ENHRY and CDR2 SYGVKD. The CDR3 is made up of 15 amino acids. The ends were cut back, 11 bases at V and 0 bases at J, with 16 bases in the middle. For the CDR3, the DNA is TGTGCCTCGGGCGGCAGAGTTGCAACTAATGAAAAACTGTTTTTT. Encoded protein: CASGGRVATNEKLFF.

This chain links TRBV5-6 with TRBJ2-3, with TRBD2 identical over 8 bases. Losses at the gene ends were 4 bases for V and 2 bases for J; bases not matched to a gene: 6. The germline gives CDR1 SGHDT, CDR2 YYEEEE. The CDR3 spans 15 residues. CDR3 loop: CASSPLAGNTDTQYF. CDR3 bases: TGTGCCAGCAGCCCCTTAGCGGGGAACACAGATACGCAGTATTTT.

This rearrangement joins TRBV18 to TRBJ2-1; D remains unclear. This CDR3 contains 15 residues. The V end was cut by 2 bases, the J end by 6 bases, with 14 bases between. CDR1 is KGHSH and CDR2 is LQKENI in the germline V gene. In DNA, the CDR3 is TGTGCCAGCTCACCATCAACTTGGCCGGCCAATGAGCAGTTCTTC. Residues: CASSPSTWPANEQFF.

The V and J genes are TRBV5-1 and TRBJ2-1, with 12 bases identical to TRBD2. The germline V gene encodes CDR1 SGHRS and CDR2 YFSETQ. This CDR3 has 16 amino acids. V was clipped by 0 bases and J by 7 bases; unmatched bases: 5. The CDR3 here is CASSLVPSGGGNEQFF. The CDR3 bases are TGCGCCAGCAGCTTGGTTCCTAGCGGGGGGGGGAATGAGCAGTTCTTC.

V is TRBV19 and J is TRBJ2-7, with unresolved D. The germline V and J ends were trimmed by 3 bases and 3 bases, with 9 bases remaining between them. The CDR3 consists of 13 residues. In germline, CDR1 is LNHDA, CDR2 SQIVND (reference sequence). CDR3 coding DNA: TGTGCCAGTAGTATCCTCGGGCGCTACGAGCAGTACTTC. This sequence encodes CASSILGRYEQYF.

The rearrangement uses TRBV12-3 or TRBV12-4 and TRBJ2-3; D remains unclear. The V end was cut by 5 bases, the J end by 4 bases, with 10 bases between. This CDR3 has 13 residues. CDR3 DNA sequence: TGTGCCAGCAGTACCCGTGGACCAGATACGCAGTATTTT. Translated: CASSTRGPDTQYF.